A single sample is the source of the 18 T cell receptor beta chains below, sequenced in a study of T-cell memory formation after mild COVID-19. One entry per CDR3 protein results from TCRdb running MiXCR on the 5' RACE reads. The data contain more than 250,000 distinct CDR3 sequences, around 15% of them singletons. The sample consisted of PBMCs or a T cell subset sorted from them (not recorded which). The receptors come from a man in his late teens or twenties who had mild COVID-19 (a few samples of this study predate the infection). Cell type and time point are not known.

In DNA, the CDR3 is TGCAGCGTCGGGGGTTGGGGGGCGCTAACCCCCTACGAGCAGTACTTC. Protein product: CSVGGWGALTPYEQYF. The V and J genes are TRBV29-1 and TRBJ2-7; either TRBD1 or TRBD2 may fit D (6 bases each). The CDR3 contains 16 residues. V lost 6 bases and J 2 bases, leaving 23 bases between the germline ends. Per germline, CDR1 SQVTM and CDR2 ANQGSEA.

This clonotype was seen many times. The J gene is TRBJ1-6, the V gene TRBV18, with a weak D call TRBD1 (5 bases). V lost 6 bases, J lost 7 bases, and 16 bases lay in between. From germline, CDR1 is KGHSH and CDR2 LQKENI. The CDR3 runs 15 residues. The CDR3 spells CASSLSVGENSPLHF. The CDR3 nucleotides are TGTGCCAGCTCTCTAAGCGTGGGGGAAAATTCACCCCTCCACTTT.

In its sample, this clonotype was seen a few times. The chain combines TRBV4-3 with TRBJ2-3; no clear D gene. Germline V gene lookup returns CDR1 LGHNA and CDR2 YSLEER. This CDR3 has 15 amino acids. Trimming stripped 0 bases from V and 6 bases from J, with 13 bases between. The DNA for the CDR3 is TGCGCCAGCAGCCAAGATCATGGCCAGGCGGATACGCAGTATTTT. Amino acid sequence: CASSQDHGQADTQYF.

The chain is built from TRBV6-1 and TRBJ1-2; weak D call: TRBD1 (6 bases). V was pared by 7 bases and J by 4 bases, with 22 bases between. Looked up from germline, CDR1 is MNHNS and CDR2 is SASEGT. This CDR3 comprises 16 residues. The CDR3 sequence is CASIVRGDTGFYGYTF. As DNA, the CDR3 is TGTGCCAGCATAGTTCGGGGGGATACAGGGTTCTATGGCTACACCTTC.

This chain connects TRBV6-5 to TRBJ1-5, with TRBD1 as a possible D gene (5 bases). Germline-derived CDR1 and CDR2 are MNHEY and SVGAGI. This CDR3 has 14 residues. V lost 2 bases, J lost 0 bases, and 5 bases lay in between. In nucleotides, the CDR3 is TGTGCCAGCAGTTACGACAGTAGCAATCAGCCCCAGCATTTT. Protein sequence: CASSYDSSNQPQHF.

The CDR3 DNA follows: TGTGCCAGCAGTTACCAGGACAGCAGGAATGAAAAACTGTTTTTT. It is translated as CASSYQDSRNEKLFF. This chain uses TRBV6-5 with TRBJ1-4; TRBD1 might be the D (6 bases). This CDR3 has 15 residues. Germline loops: CDR1 MNHEY, CDR2 SVGAGI. V lost 2 bases, J lost 5 bases, and 12 bases lay in between.

The chain couples TRBV12-3 or TRBV12-4 to TRBJ2-2; possible D gene TRBD2, 7 bases. Trimming removed 4 bases at V and 6 bases at J, with 12 bases between. The CDR3 is 14 amino acids. Here the CDR3 DNA reads TGTGCCAGCAGTTCTGAGGGGGGGGCCGGGGAGCTGTTTTTT. This translates into CASSSEGGAGELFF.

This chain joins TRBV4-1 and TRBJ2-5; D may be TRBD1 or TRBD2 (5 bases each). Trimming stripped 1 base from V and 4 bases from J, with 10 bases between. The CDR3 extends over 14 amino acids. CDR1 and CDR2 (germline): MGHRA, YSYEKL. CDR3: CASSQGNGAETQYF. CDR3 sequence (DNA): TGCGCCAGCAGCCAAGGGAACGGGGCAGAGACCCAGTACTTC.

V usage is TRBV12-3 or TRBV12-4 and J usage is TRBJ1-4; no clear D. CDR3 length: 12 residues. The germline V and J ends were trimmed by 6 bases and 4 bases, with 6 bases remaining between them. In DNA, the CDR3 is TGTGCCAGCAGGCTGGGTAATGAAAAACTGTTTTTT. Its translation: CASRLGNEKLFF.

This chain connects TRBV4-1 to TRBJ1-5, with D possibly matching TRBD1 (6 bases). In germline, CDR1 is MGHRA, CDR2 YSYEKL. V dropped 3 bases and J dropped 1 base, with 13 bases sitting between them. The CDR3 has 16 amino acids. CDR3 nucleotide sequence: TGCGCCAGCAGCCATACGACGGACAGAAGCAATCAGCCCCAGCATTTT. It specifies CASSHTTDRSNQPQHF.

The chain has TRBV4-1 and TRBJ1-1; 8 bases line up with TRBD1. Trimming cost V 0 bases and J 4 bases; bases outside gene matches: 4. The CDR3 covers 15 residues. Per germline, CDR1 MGHRA and CDR2 YSYEKL. The CDR3 here is CASSQETGAGTEAFF. The CDR3 DNA reads TGCGCCAGCAGCCAAGAGACAGGGGCCGGCACTGAAGCTTTCTTT.

The gene calls are TRBV28 and TRBJ2-1, with 10 bases lining up with TRBD2. Trimming at V came to 6 bases and at J to 6 bases, leaving 11 bases not matched to a gene. The CDR3 loop spans 16 amino acids. Germline V gives CDR1 MDHEN, CDR2 SYDVKM. The DNA of the CDR3 is TGTGCCAGCAGCCCCACCCGAGCGGGGGGGAGCAATGAGCAGTTCTTC. It codes for CASSPTRAGGSNEQFF.

The table lists this clonotype with a few counts. The chain couples TRBV6-5 to TRBJ1-2; no firm D call. Looked up from germline, CDR1 is MNHEY and CDR2 is SVGAGI. The CDR3 contains 13 residues. The V gene lost 6 bases and the J gene lost 4 bases, with 12 bases spanning the gap. CDR3 region: CASRPGRGYGYTF. In DNA, the CDR3 is TGTGCCAGCAGGCCCGGGAGAGGCTATGGCTACACCTTC.

This clonotype was counted between two and nine times. The gene calls are TRBV7-9 and TRBJ2-2, with a weak D call TRBD1 (6 bases). The CDR3 has 16 residues. The V end was cut by 4 bases, the J end by 6 bases, with 18 bases between. Germline CDR1 and CDR2: SEHNR and FQNEAQ (reference sequence). For the CDR3, the DNA is TGTGCCAGCAGCTCCAGGGGCAGTTTAGTCGCCGGGGAGCTGTTTTTT. This translates into CASSSRGSLVAGELFF.

V gene TRBV28 combines with J gene TRBJ1-1; TRBD1 matches at 8 bases. V was clipped by 4 bases and J by 6 bases; unmatched bases: 10. Germline values: CDR1 MDHEN, CDR2 SYDVKM. This CDR3 has 15 amino acids. The CDR3 sequence: CASSSEAGTGPEAFF. The CDR3 DNA reads TGTGCCAGCAGTTCCGAAGCAGGGACAGGCCCTGAAGCTTTCTTT.

This clonotype was seen more than once but under ten times. The rearrangement links TRBV7-9 to TRBJ1-6; 11 bases are shared with TRBD1. The germline gives CDR1 SEHNR, CDR2 FQNEAQ (reference sequence). The V and J ends lost 3 bases and 8 bases, in that order; junction bases with no gene match: 3. This CDR3 is 15 amino acids long. CDR3 region: CASSLGQGVDSPLHF. In DNA form, the CDR3 reads TGTGCCAGCAGCTTGGGACAGGGGGTTGATTCACCCCTCCACTTT.

This clonotype has only a few counts. One end of the junction is discordant with germline, which a read error may explain. The gene calls are TRBV7-9 and TRBJ2-1, with a tentative D call TRBD1 (6 bases). The CDR3 has 12 residues. Germline CDR1 and CDR2: SEHNR and FQNEAQ (reference sequence). CDR3 DNA: TGTGCCAGCAGCTTAGCCGCCGACAGGCTACCCTTC. Amino acids: CASSLAADRLPF.

The rearrangement uses TRBV12-3 or TRBV12-4 and TRBJ1-5; D ambiguous. The CDR3 consists of 14 residues. V was shortened by 3 bases and J by 4 bases, with 10 bases between the two germline ends. The CDR3 bases are TGTGCCAGCAGTTTTAATCGGGGAAATCAGCCCCAGCATTTT. Encoded protein: CASSFNRGNQPQHF.